One sample yielded the 12 T cell receptor beta chains listed below, sequenced in a study of molecular identifiers for immune sequencing clone quantification (dated by TCRdb to the late 2010s). Libraries were built with PCR. Instrument used: Illumina HiSeq 4000. Using fastp at Q25 and MiXCR, TCRdb reprocessed the public reads and kept productive beta chains. Each CDR3 protein gets just one entry, which takes the most common genes and DNA from the rows behind it. Across this sample there are just under 650,000 distinct CDR3 sequences, with just under 20% seen only once. Around 0.86% of the sample lies in the top ten. Material: naive CD8+ T cells from blood, with Jurkat cell RNA spiked in. The sample's cell subset or site label, in plain terms: FACS-sorted CD8+CD4-CCR7+CD45RA+ naive T cells. These receptors were collected from a human donor in good health. Some libraries in this study had Jurkat cell RNA spiked in.

Turning to this clonotype: This CDR3 fails to terminate in the conserved phenylalanine or tryptophan, so it likely reflects a read error. V is TRBV30 and J is TRBJ1-5, with D hard to call. This CDR3 spans 15 amino acids. The germline V gene encodes CDR1 GTSNPN and CDR2 SVGIG (reference sequence). V was trimmed by 0 bases and J by 5 bases, leaving 14 bases between them. The CDR3 region has the DNA TGTGCCTGGAGTGTACTAACAGAGAAATATCAGCCCCAGCATCTT. Its translation: CAWSVLTEKYQPQHL.

This clonotype has at least ten counts. The gene calls are TRBV30 and TRBJ2-7; 10 bases map to TRBD1. In germline, CDR1 is GTSNPN, CDR2 SVGIG (reference sequence). V was clipped by 4 bases and J by 6 bases; unmatched bases: 6. The CDR3 is made up of 13 amino acids. The CDR3 coding sequence is TGTGCCTGGACTCGGACAGGGGGGAGCGAGCAGTACTTC. Protein product: CAWTRTGGSEQYF.

Of note for this clonotype: At one boundary the junction diverges from the germline segment, which might be a read error. The chain has TRBV5-1 and TRBJ2-7, with TRBD1 as a possible D gene (7 bases). Germline V gene sequence: CDR1 SGHRS, CDR2 YFSETQ. CDR3 length: 15 residues. CDR3 protein: CDSSLVSTGRSEQYF. The CDR3 DNA follows: TGCGACAGCAGCTTGGTCTCGACAGGGAGGTCCGAGCAGTACTTC.

The CDR3 is CASRPGLGAHEQYF. In DNA, the CDR3 is TGTGCCAGCAGGCCGGGTCTGGGGGCCCACGAGCAGTACTTC. The V and J genes are TRBV7-9 and TRBJ2-7; D perhaps matches TRBD1 (6 bases). V was trimmed by 6 bases and J by 5 bases, leaving 17 bases between them. Germline values: CDR1 SEHNR, CDR2 FQNEAQ (reference sequence). The length of the CDR3 is 14 residues.

The chain is built from TRBV27 and TRBJ1-5, with TRBD1 as a possible D gene (5 bases). With 0 bases removed from V and 1 base from J, the gap between germline ends came to 10 bases. The V gene's germline CDR1 is MNHEY and CDR2 SMNVEV (reference sequence). The CDR3 runs to 16 residues. CDR3 nucleotides: TGTGCCAGCAGTTTATCGGGGGAGGCGAGCAATCAGCCCCAGCATTTT. This gives the protein CASSLSGEASNQPQHF.

The chain recombines TRBV12-3 or TRBV12-4 with TRBJ2-3; TRBD1 or TRBD2 may be the D gene (5 bases each). This CDR3 has 13 residues. V was pared by 5 bases and J by 4 bases, with 10 bases between. The CDR3 protein is CASSALGADTQYF. The CDR3 bases are TGTGCCAGCAGTGCACTAGGGGCAGATACGCAGTATTTT.

This clonotype has more than one count but fewer than ten. J is TRBJ2-1 and V is TRBV6-2 or TRBV6-3; possible D gene TRBD1, 5 bases. From germline, CDR1 is MNHEY and CDR2 SVGEGT. The CDR3 has 11 amino acids. V shed 8 bases and J shed 9 bases, with 11 bases lying between them. Here the CDR3 reads CASFQGSEQFF. CDR3 DNA sequence: TGTGCCAGCTTCCAGGGAAGTGAGCAGTTCTTC.

This clonotype was counted only a few times. This chain connects TRBV4-1 to TRBJ2-1; 10 positions agree with TRBD2. J gave up 8 bases and V 0 bases, and 10 bases lay outside the gene matches. Per the germline V gene, CDR1 is MGHRA and CDR2 is YSYEKL. The CDR3 is 17 amino acids. In DNA, the CDR3 is TGCGCCAGCAGCCAAGATTCAGCGGGGGGGCCCAGCGATGAGCAGTTCTTC. Translated, it gives CASSQDSAGGPSDEQFF.

The sample holds many counts of this clonotype. This chain uses TRBV19 with TRBJ1-5; D not certain. The CDR3 has 14 amino acids. The germline V gene has CDR1 LNHDA and CDR2 SQIVND (reference sequence). V shed 1 base and J shed 2 bases, with 6 bases lying between them. In DNA, the CDR3 is TGTGCCAGTAGTATAGTCGTGGGCAATCAGCCCCAGCATTTT. Residues: CASSIVVGNQPQHF.

This clonotype was recorded many times. The J gene is TRBJ1-4, the V gene TRBV6-5, with 7 bases matching TRBD1. Per the germline V gene, CDR1 is MNHEY and CDR2 is SVGAGI. V shed 2 bases, J shed 8 bases, and the junction held 5 bases outside the gene matches. This CDR3 comprises 14 residues. CDR3 amino acids: CASSYTGTEEKLFF. DNA for the CDR3: TGTGCCAGCAGTTACACCGGGACAGAGGAAAAACTGTTTTTT.

This clonotype was found many times. The V and J genes are TRBV27 and TRBJ2-3; D is undetermined. Germline V gene lookup returns CDR1 MNHEY and CDR2 SMNVEV (reference sequence). The V end lost 2 bases, the J end lost 3 bases, and 12 bases lay between the germline ends. The CDR3 is 15 amino acids. The CDR3 loop reads CASSLRPGRTDTQYF. The CDR3 region has the DNA TGTGCCAGCAGTTTACGGCCAGGCCGAACAGATACGCAGTATTTT.

The chain employs TRBV24-1 and TRBJ2-1; D uncertain. This CDR3 comprises 13 residues. Trimming cost V 0 bases and J 7 bases, with 6 bases left between them. Germline-derived CDR1 and CDR2 are KGHDR and SFDVKD. The CDR3 reads CATSDLTTNEQFF. DNA for the CDR3: TGTGCCACCAGTGATTTGACTACTAATGAGCAGTTCTTC.